This TCR beta chain was sequenced for a study of cytomegalovirus exposure and HLA in healthy donors. The CDR3 is 15 residues long. Per the germline V gene, CDR1 is SGHAT and CDR2 is FQNNGV. Trimming removed 1 base from V and 8 bases from J, with 15 bases in between. PCR used 60 Vbeta primers and 13 Jbeta primers. TCRdb's copy holds only in-frame clones and misses some; the assay was immunoSEQ multiplex PCR. Here the sample spans about 140,000 clones, roughly 80% being singletons. Points on this clone: Its target is unknown.

Whole-study findings and limits: A later analysis appeared to link common viral pathogens to several of the most significant clusters.

This chain links TRBV11-2 with TRBJ2-1, with D possibly being TRBD2 (7 bases). The sequencing sample was made of PBMCs. This receptor was taken from a male donor in good health and CMV-seronegative. The CDR3 region has the DNA TGTGCCAGCAGCTTAGCTTCTGGGGGGGCCTATGAGCAGTTCTTC. Translating gives CASSLASGGAYEQFF.